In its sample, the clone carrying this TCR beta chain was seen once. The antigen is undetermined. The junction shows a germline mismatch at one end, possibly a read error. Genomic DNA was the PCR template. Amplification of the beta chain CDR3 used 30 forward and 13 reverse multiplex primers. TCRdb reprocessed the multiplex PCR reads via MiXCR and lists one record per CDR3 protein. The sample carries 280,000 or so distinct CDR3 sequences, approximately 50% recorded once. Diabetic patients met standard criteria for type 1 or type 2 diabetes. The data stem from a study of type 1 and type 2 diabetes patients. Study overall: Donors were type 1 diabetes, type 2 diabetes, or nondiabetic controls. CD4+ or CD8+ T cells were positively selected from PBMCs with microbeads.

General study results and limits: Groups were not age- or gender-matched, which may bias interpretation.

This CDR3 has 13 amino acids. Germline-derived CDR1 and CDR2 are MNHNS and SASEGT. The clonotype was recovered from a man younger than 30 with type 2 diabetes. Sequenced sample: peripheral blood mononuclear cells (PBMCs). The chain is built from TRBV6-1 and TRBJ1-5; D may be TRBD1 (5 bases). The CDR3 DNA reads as TGTGCCAGCAGTGGATGGGGGAATCAGCCTCAGCATTTT. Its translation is CASSGWGNQPQHF.